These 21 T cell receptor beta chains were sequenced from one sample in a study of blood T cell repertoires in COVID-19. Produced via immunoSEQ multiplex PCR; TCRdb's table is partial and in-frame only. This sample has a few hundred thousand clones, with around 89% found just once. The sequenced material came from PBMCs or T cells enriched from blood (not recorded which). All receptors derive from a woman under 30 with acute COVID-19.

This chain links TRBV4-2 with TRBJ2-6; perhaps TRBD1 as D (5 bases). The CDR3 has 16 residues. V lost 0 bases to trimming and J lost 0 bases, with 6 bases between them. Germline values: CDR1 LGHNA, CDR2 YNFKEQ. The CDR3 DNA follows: TGTGCCAGCAGCCAAGACGACAGCTCTGGGGCCAACGTCCTGACTTTC. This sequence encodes CASSQDDSSGANVLTF.

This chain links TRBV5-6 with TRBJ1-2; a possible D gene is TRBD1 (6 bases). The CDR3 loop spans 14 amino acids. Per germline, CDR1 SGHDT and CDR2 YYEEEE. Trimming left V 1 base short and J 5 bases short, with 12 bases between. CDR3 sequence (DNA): TGTGCCAGCAGCTTGTTGGGGGCCCAATATGGCTACACCTTC. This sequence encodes CASSLLGAQYGYTF.

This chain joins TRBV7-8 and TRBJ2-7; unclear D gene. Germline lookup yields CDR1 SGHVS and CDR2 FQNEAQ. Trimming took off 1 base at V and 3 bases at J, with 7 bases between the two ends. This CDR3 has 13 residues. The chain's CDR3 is CASSLDSYYEQYF. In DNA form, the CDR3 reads TGTGCCAGCAGCTTAGACAGCTACTACGAGCAGTACTTC.

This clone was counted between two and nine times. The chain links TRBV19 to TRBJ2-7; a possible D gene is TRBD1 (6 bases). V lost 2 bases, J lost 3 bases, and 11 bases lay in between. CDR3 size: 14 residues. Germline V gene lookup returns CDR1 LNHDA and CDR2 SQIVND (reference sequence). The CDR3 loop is CASSIKGHHYEQYF. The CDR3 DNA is TGTGCCAGTAGTATAAAGGGACACCACTACGAGCAGTACTTC.

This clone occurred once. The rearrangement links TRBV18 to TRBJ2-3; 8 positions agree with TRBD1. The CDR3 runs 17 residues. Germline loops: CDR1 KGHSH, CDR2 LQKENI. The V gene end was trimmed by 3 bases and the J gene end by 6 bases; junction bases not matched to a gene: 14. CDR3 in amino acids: CASSPLIRTGRMDTQYF. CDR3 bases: TGTGCCAGCTCACCCCTTATAAGGACAGGGAGAATGGATACGCAGTATTTT.

Here the CDR3 DNA reads TGCGCCAGCAGCGTCGGAGGAAGCACTGAAGCTTTCTTT. Protein: CASSVGGSTEAFF. The chain has TRBV5-1 and TRBJ1-1; no definite D call. Germline assignment: CDR1 SGHRS and CDR2 YFSETQ. V gave up 4 bases and J gave up 4 bases, with 11 bases separating them. The CDR3 contains 13 residues.

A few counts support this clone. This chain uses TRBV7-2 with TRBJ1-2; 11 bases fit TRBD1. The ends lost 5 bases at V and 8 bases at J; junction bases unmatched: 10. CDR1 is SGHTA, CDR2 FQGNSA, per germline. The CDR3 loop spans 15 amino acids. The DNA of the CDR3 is TGTGCCAGCAGCCTTGGGACAGGGGGAGGGAGGGGCTACACCTTC. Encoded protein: CASSLGTGGGRGYTF.

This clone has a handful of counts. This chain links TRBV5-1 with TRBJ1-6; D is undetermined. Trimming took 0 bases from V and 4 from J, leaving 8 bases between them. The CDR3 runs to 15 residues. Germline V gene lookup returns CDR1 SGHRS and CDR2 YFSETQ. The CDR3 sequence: CASSLDQAYNSPLHF. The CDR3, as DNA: TGCGCCAGCAGCTTGGACCAAGCTTATAATTCACCCCTCCACTTT. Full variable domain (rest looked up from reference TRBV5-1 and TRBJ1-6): KAGVTQTPRYLIKTRGQQVTLSCSPISGHRSVSWYQQTPGQGLQFLFEYFSETQRNKGNFPGRFSGRQFSNSRSEMNVSTLELGDSALYLCASSLDQAYNSPLHFGNGTRLTVT.

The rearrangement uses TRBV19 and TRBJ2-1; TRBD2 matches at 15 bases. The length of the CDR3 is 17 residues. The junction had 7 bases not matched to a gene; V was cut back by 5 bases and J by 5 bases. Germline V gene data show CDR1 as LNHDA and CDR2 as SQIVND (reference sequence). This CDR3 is CASSDWTSGRDHNEQFF. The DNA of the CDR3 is TGTGCCAGTAGTGATTGGACTAGCGGGAGGGATCACAATGAGCAGTTCTTC.

CDR3 nucleotides: TGTGCCAGCAGCGTAGGTATAAACACCGGGGAGCTGTTTTTT. This gives the protein CASSVGINTGELFF. The chain employs TRBV9 and TRBJ2-2; no firm D call. V lost 0 bases, J lost 2 bases, and 5 bases lay in between. Per the germline V gene, CDR1 is SGDLS and CDR2 is YYNGEE. The CDR3 is 14 residues long. Combining the CDR3 with reference TRBV9 and TRBJ2-2 gives the whole variable domain DSGVTQTPKHLITATGQRVTLRCSPRSGDLSVYWYQQSLDQGLQFLIQYYNGEERAKGNILERFSAQQFPDLHSELNLSSLELGDSALYFCASSVGINTGELFFGEGSRLTVL.

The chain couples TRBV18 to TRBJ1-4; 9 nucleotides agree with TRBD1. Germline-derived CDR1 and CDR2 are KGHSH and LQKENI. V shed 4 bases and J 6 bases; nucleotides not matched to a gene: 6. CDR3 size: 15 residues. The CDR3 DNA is TGTGCCAGCTCACAGATACAGGGGGCGCATGAAAAACTGTTTTTT. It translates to CASSQIQGAHEKLFF.

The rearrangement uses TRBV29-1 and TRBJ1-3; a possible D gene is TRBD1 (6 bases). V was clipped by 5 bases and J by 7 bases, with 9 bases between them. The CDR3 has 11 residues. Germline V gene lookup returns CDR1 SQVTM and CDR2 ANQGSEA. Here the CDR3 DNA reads TGCAGCGTTCCTCAGGGGAACACCATATATTTT. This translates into CSVPQGNTIYF. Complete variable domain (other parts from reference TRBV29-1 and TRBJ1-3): SAVISQKPSRDICQRGTSLTIQCQVDSQVTMMFWYRQQPGQSLTLIATANQGSEATYESGFVIDKFPISRPNLTFSTLTVSNMSPEDSSIYLCSVPQGNTIYFGEGSWLTVV.

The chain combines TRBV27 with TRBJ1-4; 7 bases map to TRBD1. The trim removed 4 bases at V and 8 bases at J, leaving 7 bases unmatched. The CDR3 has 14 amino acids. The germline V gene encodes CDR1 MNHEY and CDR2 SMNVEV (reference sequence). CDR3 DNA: TGTGCCAGCAGTTATACAGGGGAACGAGAAAAACTGTTTTTT. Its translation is CASSYTGEREKLFF.

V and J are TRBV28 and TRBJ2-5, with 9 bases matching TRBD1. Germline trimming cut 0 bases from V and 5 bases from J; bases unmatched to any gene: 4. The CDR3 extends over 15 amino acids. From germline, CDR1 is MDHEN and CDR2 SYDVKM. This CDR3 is CASSLWGQGVETQYF. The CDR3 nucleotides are TGTGCCAGCAGTTTATGGGGACAGGGAGTCGAGACCCAGTACTTC.

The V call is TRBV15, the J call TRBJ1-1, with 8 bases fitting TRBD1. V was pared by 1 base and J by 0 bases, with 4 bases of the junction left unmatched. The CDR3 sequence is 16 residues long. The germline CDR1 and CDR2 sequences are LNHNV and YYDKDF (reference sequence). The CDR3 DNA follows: TGTGCCACCAGCAGAGGGGACAGGATACTGAACACTGAAGCTTTCTTT. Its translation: CATSRGDRILNTEAFF. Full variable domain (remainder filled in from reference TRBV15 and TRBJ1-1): DAMVIQNPRYQVTQFGKPVTLSCSQTLNHNVMYWYQQKSSQAPKLLFHYYDKDFNNEADTPDNFQSRRPNTSFCFLDIRSPGLGDTAMYLCATSRGDRILNTEAFFGQGTRLTVV.

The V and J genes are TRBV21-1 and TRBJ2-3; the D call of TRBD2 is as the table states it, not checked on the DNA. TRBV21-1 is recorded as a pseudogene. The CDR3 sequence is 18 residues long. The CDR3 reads CASSKGRGTSGSADTQYF. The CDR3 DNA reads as TGTGCCAGCAGCAAAGGCCGGGGGACTAGCGGGAGCGCAGATACGCAGTATTTT.

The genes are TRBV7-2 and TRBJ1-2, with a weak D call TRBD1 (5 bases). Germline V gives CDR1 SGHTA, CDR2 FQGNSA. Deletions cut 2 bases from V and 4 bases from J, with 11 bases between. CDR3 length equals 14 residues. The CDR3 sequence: CASSLNRGPYGYTF. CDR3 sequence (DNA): TGTGCCAGCAGCTTAAATAGGGGCCCCTATGGCTACACCTTC.

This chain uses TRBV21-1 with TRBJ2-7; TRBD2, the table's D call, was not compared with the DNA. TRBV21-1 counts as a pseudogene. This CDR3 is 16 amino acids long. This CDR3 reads CASSTSTSGRINEQYF. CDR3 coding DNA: TGTGCCAGCAGCACCTCGACTAGCGGGAGAATAAACGAGCAGTACTTC.

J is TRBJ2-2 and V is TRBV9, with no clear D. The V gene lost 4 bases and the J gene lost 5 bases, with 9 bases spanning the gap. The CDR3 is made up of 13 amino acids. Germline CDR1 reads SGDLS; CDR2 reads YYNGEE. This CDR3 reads CASSPRATGELFF. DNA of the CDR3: TGTGCCAGCAGCCCACGAGCTACCGGGGAGCTGTTTTTT.

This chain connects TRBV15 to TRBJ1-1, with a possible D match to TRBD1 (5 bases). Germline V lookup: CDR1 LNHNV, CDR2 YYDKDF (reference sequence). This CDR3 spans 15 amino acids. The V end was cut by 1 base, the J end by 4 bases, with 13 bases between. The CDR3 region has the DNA TGTGCCACCAGCAGAGGAGAAGGGGTGGTCACTGAAGCTTTCTTT. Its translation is CATSRGEGVVTEAFF.

The CDR3 coding sequence is TGTGCCAGTAGCAGCGGACAGGGAGGCTATGGCTACACCTTC. This translates into CASSSGQGGYGYTF. J is TRBJ1-2 and V is TRBV19, with 8 nucleotides matching TRBD1. CDR1 and CDR2 from the germline V gene are LNHDA and SQIVND (reference sequence). CDR3 length equals 14 residues. Trimming removed 6 bases from V and 4 bases from J; junction bases left unmatched: 7.